Below, 14 T cell receptor beta chains from the same sample are listed, as sequenced in a study of lymphopenia after photon versus proton radiotherapy. The method was immunoSEQ multiplex PCR; TCRdb's version includes in-frame clones alone and lacks a portion of them. The sample shows around 33,000 clones, 89% of them seen only once. The material sequenced was peripheral blood, taken from a patient treated with proton-based radiotherapy. The receptors stem from a woman between 65 and 79 years old with pancreatic cancer. Some clones in this sample may be carry-over from other donors' samples.

The chain employs TRBV5-4 and TRBJ1-1, with D hard to call. Germline loops: CDR1 SGHNT, CDR2 YYREEE (reference sequence). Trimming removed 3 bases from V and 1 base from J, with 19 bases in between. This CDR3 is built from 17 residues. CDR3 in amino acids: CASSSETSLDGNTEAFF. CDR3 in DNA: TGTGCCAGCAGCTCCGAAACGTCCCTAGATGGGAACACTGAAGCTTTCTTT.

The gene calls are TRBV4-1 and TRBJ1-1; no clear D gene. The V gene lost 3 bases and the J gene lost 4 bases, with 15 bases spanning the gap. The germline CDR1 and CDR2 sequences are MGHRA and YSYEKL. The CDR3 extends over 15 amino acids. Here the CDR3 reads CASSHFGKGPTEAFF. CDR3 in DNA: TGCGCCAGCAGCCACTTCGGCAAGGGCCCCACTGAAGCTTTCTTT.

The V gene is TRBV5-1, the J gene TRBJ2-6; no firm D call. Per the germline V gene, CDR1 is SGHRS and CDR2 is YFSETQ. V lost 0 bases to trimming and J lost 0 bases, with 7 bases between them. This CDR3 region has 16 residues. The CDR3: CASSLDGSSGANVLTF. The CDR3 nucleotides are TGCGCCAGCAGCTTGGACGGATCCTCTGGGGCCAACGTCCTGACTTTC.

The rearrangement uses TRBV10-3 and TRBJ2-3, with D uncertain. Germline V gives CDR1 ENHRY, CDR2 SYGVKD. V was shortened by 0 bases and J by 1 base, with 5 bases between the two germline ends. This CDR3 contains 14 residues. The CDR3 loop is CAISESLGTDTQYF. The DNA of the CDR3 is TGTGCCATCAGTGAGTCCTTAGGCACAGATACGCAGTATTTT.

The chain is built from TRBV4-1 and TRBJ2-6; D might be TRBD2 (5 bases). Germline V gene lookup returns CDR1 MGHRA and CDR2 YSYEKL. This CDR3 comprises 18 residues. Trimming removed 4 bases at V and 0 bases at J, with 16 bases between. The CDR3 spells CASSRRGGESSGANVLTF. DNA of the CDR3: TGCGCCAGCAGCCGGAGAGGAGGCGAGAGCTCTGGGGCCAACGTCCTGACTTTC.

The sample holds one count of this clone. This chain uses TRBV7-2 with TRBJ1-1; D perhaps matches TRBD1 (5 bases). Germline loops: CDR1 SGHTA, CDR2 FQGNSA. V was clipped by 5 bases and J by 0 bases, with 13 bases between them. The CDR3 totals 15 residues. As DNA, the CDR3 is TGTGCCAGCAGCCCCCAGGGACGGCTGAACACTGAAGCTTTCTTT. Encoded protein: CASSPQGRLNTEAFF.

The chain employs TRBV2 and TRBJ1-1; D unresolved. The CDR3 has 15 amino acids. The germline CDR1 and CDR2 sequences are SNHLY and FYNNEI. Trimming removed 2 bases from V and 1 base from J, with 11 bases in between. The CDR3 DNA sequence: TGTGCCAGCAGTGAAAAGGCACAACGGAACACTGAAGCTTTCTTT. Translating it yields CASSEKAQRNTEAFF.

The chain carries TRBV18 and TRBJ1-1, with TRBD1 matching over 7 bases. Germline V gives CDR1 KGHSH, CDR2 LQKENI. J was trimmed by 5 bases and V by 2 bases; bases with no gene match: 5. This CDR3 is 14 amino acids long. CDR3 DNA: TGTGCCAGCTCACCATCCCAGGGGGGGACTGAAGCTTTCTTT. Translated, it gives CASSPSQGGTEAFF.

V is TRBV9 and J is TRBJ1-2, with no clear D. The length of the CDR3 is 13 residues. V lost 0 bases and J 3 bases, leaving 6 bases between the germline ends. Germline V gene sequence: CDR1 SGDLS, CDR2 YYNGEE. CDR3 DNA sequence: TGTGCCAGCAGCGTAGATGAGGACTATGGCTACACCTTC. It specifies CASSVDEDYGYTF. The variable domain in full, completed from reference TRBV9 and TRBJ1-2, reads DSGVTQTPKHLITATGQRVTLRCSPRSGDLSVYWYQQSLDQGLQFLIQYYNGEERAKGNILERFSAQQFPDLHSELNLSSLELGDSALYFCASSVDEDYGYTFGSGTRLTVV.

The J gene is TRBJ1-2, the V gene TRBV6-1; possibly TRBD1 for D (6 bases). This CDR3 comprises 17 residues. V lost 4 bases and J lost 4, with 22 bases in between. Germline V gene data show CDR1 as MNHNS and CDR2 as SASEGT. The CDR3 loop is CASSGGRGQLPLYGYTF. DNA for the CDR3: TGTGCCAGCAGTGGGGGGCGGGGACAATTACCCCTCTATGGCTACACCTTC.

The V and J genes are TRBV30 and TRBJ1-1; D is undetermined. This CDR3 has 13 residues. The V and J ends lost 7 bases and 3 bases respectively, with 15 bases between them. Germline assignment: CDR1 GTSNPN and CDR2 SVGIG (reference sequence). This chain's CDR3 is CASNRGLDTEAFF. CDR3 bases: TGTGCCTCAAATCGAGGGCTTGACACTGAAGCTTTCTTT.

This chain links TRBV5-4 with TRBJ1-4, with a possible D match to TRBD1 (5 bases). Trimming removed 5 bases at V and 6 bases at J, with 14 bases between. CDR3 length: 14 amino acids. Germline V lookup: CDR1 SGHNT, CDR2 YYREEE (reference sequence). The CDR3, as DNA: TGTGCCAGCAGTCCCACGGGAGGGGATGAAAAACTGTTTTTT. Translated: CASSPTGGDEKLFF.

V is TRBV19 and J is TRBJ2-6; 7 bases map to TRBD1. Germline V gene data show CDR1 as LNHDA and CDR2 as SQIVND (reference sequence). The V gene end was trimmed by 6 bases and the J gene end by 4 bases; junction bases not matched to a gene: 3. The CDR3 has 14 residues. For the CDR3, the DNA is TGTGCCAGTAGGAAGGGGGCCGGGGCCAACGTCCTGACTTTC. Translated: CASRKGAGANVLTF.

The V gene is TRBV6-5, the J gene TRBJ1-3; D not resolved. The V gene lost 2 bases and the J gene lost 2 bases, with 7 bases spanning the gap. The germline gives CDR1 MNHEY, CDR2 SVGAGI. The CDR3 is 14 amino acids. The DNA of the CDR3 is TGTGCCAGCAGTTACCCTGGAGCTGGAAACACCATATATTTT. Translated, it gives CASSYPGAGNTIYF.